This passage covers 24 T cell receptor beta chains from one sample sequenced in a study of blood T cell repertoires in COVID-19. TCRdb's table, derived via immunoSEQ multiplex PCR, lists solely in-frame clones and lacks some. Of about 71,000 clones listed, approximately 85% are singletons. Sequences were obtained from peripheral blood. These receptors were obtained from an elderly man with acute or convalescent COVID-19.

V usage is TRBV18 and J usage is TRBJ2-1; 9 bases align to TRBD2. CDR1 and CDR2 from the germline V gene are KGHSH and LQKENI. Trimming removed 2 bases from V and 6 bases from J; junction bases left unmatched: 11. CDR3 size: 17 residues. DNA for the CDR3: TGTGCCAGCTCACCAAGACGACTAGCGGCATCCGGCAATGAGCAGTTCTTC. Translation: CASSPRRLAASGNEQFF. The full variable domain, its missing parts supplied by reference TRBV18 and TRBJ2-1, is NAGVMQNPRHLVRRRGQEARLRCSPMKGHSHVYWYRQLPEEGLKFMVYLQKENIIDESGMPKERFSAEFPKEGPSILRIQQVVRGDSAAYFCASSPRRLAASGNEQFFGPGTRLTVL.

This chain links TRBV28 with TRBJ2-5, with 7 bases aligning to TRBD1. The CDR3 has 17 residues. J was trimmed by 6 bases and V by 1 base; bases with no gene match: 14. CDR1 and CDR2 (germline): MDHEN, SYDVKM. CDR3 protein: CASSLYLGQERVKTQYF. The CDR3, as DNA: TGTGCCAGCAGTTTATACCTCGGACAGGAAAGGGTGAAGACCCAGTACTTC.

The chain carries TRBV9 and TRBJ1-5; TRBD1 might be the D (5 bases). CDR1 and CDR2 (germline): SGDLS, YYNGEE. V gave up 0 bases and J gave up 0 bases, with 13 bases separating them. CDR3 length: 17 amino acids. For the CDR3, the DNA is TGTGCCAGCAGCGTAGGTGCAGGGCACTATAGCAATCAGCCCCAGCATTTT. This translates into CASSVGAGHYSNQPQHF.

Note on this clone: Its ends do not fully match the called genes, so a read error is possible. The chain has TRBV2 and TRBJ2-4, with 11 bases that match TRBD2. Germline V gene lookup returns CDR1 SNHLY and CDR2 FYNNEI. CDR3 length equals 13 residues. The CDR3, as DNA: TGTGCCAGCAGCACAATAGCGGGGGGGCCTAGTGGCTTC. Translated, it gives CASSTIAGGPSGF.

The gene calls are TRBV23-1 and TRBJ2-7; 8 positions agree with TRBD1. TRBV23-1 is flagged as an ORF with uncertain function. J was trimmed by 2 bases and V by 4 bases; bases with no gene match: 13. This CDR3 is 17 amino acids long. CDR3 coding DNA: TGCGCCAGCAGTCTCGCCACCCAGGGGGCCCTTACCTACGAGCAGTACTTC. It yields the protein CASSLATQGALTYEQYF.

V usage is TRBV5-1 and J usage is TRBJ1-1, with D perhaps matching TRBD1 (6 bases). The germline gives CDR1 SGHRS, CDR2 YFSETQ. V dropped 2 bases and J dropped 7 bases, with 15 bases sitting between them. The CDR3 consists of 14 residues. The CDR3 spells CASSLGRGAGEAFF. The CDR3 DNA reads TGCGCCAGCAGCTTAGGCCGGGGGGCTGGTGAAGCTTTCTTT.

The V gene is TRBV6-2 or TRBV6-3, the J gene TRBJ2-5; TRBD2 matches 12 bases. CDR3 length equals 16 residues. The J segment lost 0 bases and the V segment lost 4 bases, leaving 3 bases of the junction unmatched. Germline V gene lookup returns CDR1 MNHEY and CDR2 SVGEGT. CDR3 sequence: CASSSTSGGYQETQYF. The DNA for the CDR3 is TGTGCCAGCAGTTCCACTAGCGGGGGGTACCAAGAGACCCAGTACTTC.

This sequence joins TRBV5-4 and TRBJ2-6; D is ambiguous. Trimming cost V 7 bases and J 0 bases, with 8 bases left between them. The CDR3 consists of 14 residues. Germline V gives CDR1 SGHNT, CDR2 YYREEE (reference sequence). The CDR3 DNA follows: TGTGCCAGCCGATCAGGCTCTGGGGCCAACGTCCTGACTTTC. Residues: CASRSGSGANVLTF.

The CDR3 DNA reads TGTGCCAGCAGTGAACGCCTAGCGCACTACAATGAGCAGTTCTTC. It is translated as CASSERLAHYNEQFF. V gene TRBV2 combines with J gene TRBJ2-1, with a possible D match to TRBD2 (6 bases). The germline V and J ends were trimmed by 2 bases and 3 bases, with 11 bases remaining between them. The germline V gene has CDR1 SNHLY and CDR2 FYNNEI. CDR3 length: 15 amino acids.

The J gene is TRBJ2-3, the V gene TRBV18; TRBD1 is a possible D gene (5 bases). CDR1 and CDR2 from the germline V gene are KGHSH and LQKENI. With 3 bases removed from V and 1 base from J, the gap between germline ends came to 11 bases. The CDR3 covers 15 residues. The CDR3 nucleotides read TGTGCCAGCTCACCGGGAAGGGGTGGCACAGATACGCAGTATTTT. Translation gives CASSPGRGGTDTQYF. The full variable domain, completed using reference TRBV18 and TRBJ2-3, is NAGVMQNPRHLVRRRGQEARLRCSPMKGHSHVYWYRQLPEEGLKFMVYLQKENIIDESGMPKERFSAEFPKEGPSILRIQQVVRGDSAAYFCASSPGRGGTDTQYFGPGTRLTVL.

The chain combines TRBV27 with TRBJ2-1; 8 nucleotides match TRBD2. CDR3 length: 16 amino acids. With 5 bases clipped from V and 14 bases from J, the junction kept 20 bases outside the gene matches. Germline V gene lookup returns CDR1 MNHEY and CDR2 SMNVEV (reference sequence). The CDR3 nucleotides are TGTGCCAGCAGTCCCTACTCCTCAGCGGGAGAGCTTATTGAGTTCTTC. Translating it yields CASSPYSSAGELIEFF.

DNA for the CDR3: TGTGCCAGCAGCCAGTCCAGGGTTTTTACCGGGGAGCTGTTTTTT. Translated, it gives CASSQSRVFTGELFF. This chain uses TRBV7-2 with TRBJ2-2, with a possible D match to TRBD1 (5 bases). CDR1 and CDR2 (germline): SGHTA, FQGNSA. V lost 5 bases and J 5 bases, leaving 15 bases between the germline ends. The CDR3 contains 15 residues.

The chain joins TRBV5-1 to TRBJ1-1, with TRBD1 matching over 7 bases. The CDR3 is 16 amino acids. J was trimmed by 1 base and V by 4 bases; bases with no gene match: 10. Germline V gene data show CDR1 as SGHRS and CDR2 as YFSETQ. The CDR3 spells CASSLSPTGTNTEAFF. The DNA for the CDR3 is TGCGCCAGCAGCCTTTCCCCGACAGGGACGAACACTGAAGCTTTCTTT. Filled out from reference TRBV5-1 and TRBJ1-1, the complete variable domain reads KAGVTQTPRYLIKTRGQQVTLSCSPISGHRSVSWYQQTPGQGLQFLFEYFSETQRNKGNFPGRFSGRQFSNSRSEMNVSTLELGDSALYLCASSLSPTGTNTEAFFGQGTRLTVV.

CDR3 protein: CASSPTDRGGGYTF. In DNA form, the CDR3 reads TGTGCCAGCTCACCGACTGACAGGGGAGGAGGCTACACCTTC. J is TRBJ1-2 and V is TRBV18, with 8 bases lining up with TRBD1. The CDR3 loop spans 14 amino acids. The ends lost 3 bases at V and 8 bases at J; junction bases unmatched: 8. From germline, CDR1 is KGHSH and CDR2 LQKENI. The complete variable domain, with remaining parts taken from reference TRBV18 and TRBJ1-2, reads NAGVMQNPRHLVRRRGQEARLRCSPMKGHSHVYWYRQLPEEGLKFMVYLQKENIIDESGMPKERFSAEFPKEGPSILRIQQVVRGDSAAYFCASSPTDRGGGYTFGSGTRLTVV.

The chain combines TRBV5-1 with TRBJ1-3, with D possibly being TRBD1 (5 bases). The CDR3 sequence is 14 residues long. V was clipped by 3 bases and J by 4 bases, with 11 bases between them. The V gene's germline CDR1 is SGHRS and CDR2 YFSETQ. The CDR3 loop is CASSSERQGNTIYF. The DNA of the CDR3 is TGCGCCAGCAGCTCGGAAAGACAGGGAAACACCATATATTTT.

CDR3 in amino acids: CASGLARTAGNTIYF. The CDR3 DNA follows: TGTGCTAGTGGTTTGGCCCGGACAGCTGGAAACACCATATATTTT. The chain has TRBV12-5 and TRBJ1-3, with D maybe TRBD1 (6 bases). CDR1 and CDR2 from the germline V gene are LGHNT and FRNRAP. This CDR3 comprises 15 residues. Trimming shortened V by 1 base and J by 2 bases, and 9 bases separated the two germline ends.

V usage is TRBV18 and J usage is TRBJ1-1, with TRBD1 identical over 7 bases. This CDR3 has 17 residues. V lost 2 bases and J lost 2; bases outside the gene matches: 11. The V gene's germline CDR1 is KGHSH and CDR2 LQKENI. CDR3 DNA: TGTGCCAGCTCACCATTAACGTCTGGGACAGCTAACACTGAAGCTTTCTTT. Amino acids: CASSPLTSGTANTEAFF.

This rearrangement joins TRBV29-1 to TRBJ2-3; TRBD2 matches 7 bases. V lost 7 bases and J lost 0; bases outside the gene matches: 13. Germline loops: CDR1 SQVTM, CDR2 ANQGSEA. This CDR3 region has 16 residues. The CDR3 DNA is TGCAGCGCCACTGGTCTAGCGGATACTAGCACAGATACGCAGTATTTT. It yields the protein CSATGLADTSTDTQYF.

The chain has TRBV29-1 and TRBJ2-5; D is possibly TRBD2 (7 bases). Trimming stripped 3 bases from V and 1 base from J, with 15 bases between. This CDR3 region has 15 residues. Per germline, CDR1 SQVTM and CDR2 ANQGSEA. CDR3 coding DNA: TGCAGCGTTGATCCGCAGGGAGGGGGCCAAGAGACCCAGTACTTC. As protein: CSVDPQGGGQETQYF.

The J gene is TRBJ1-5, the V gene TRBV6-5, with 8 bases identical to TRBD1. The junction had 3 bases not matched to a gene; V was cut back by 0 bases and J by 2 bases. This CDR3 comprises 16 residues. CDR1 is MNHEY, CDR2 SVGAGI, per germline. CDR3 in amino acids: CASSYSQGAGNQPQHF. The CDR3 DNA sequence: TGTGCCAGCAGTTACTCGCAGGGGGCGGGCAATCAGCCCCAGCATTTT.

The chain is built from TRBV5-1 and TRBJ2-7; 7 nucleotides align to TRBD2. Trimming took 7 bases from V and 3 from J; bases not matched to a gene: 7. There are 13 residues in the CDR3. The germline V gene has CDR1 SGHRS and CDR2 YFSETQ. The CDR3 coding sequence is TGCGCCAGCTCCACTAGCGCCGACTACGAGCAGTACTTC. It is translated as CASSTSADYEQYF. Full variable domain (missing parts from reference TRBV5-1 and TRBJ2-7): KAGVTQTPRYLIKTRGQQVTLSCSPISGHRSVSWYQQTPGQGLQFLFEYFSETQRNKGNFPGRFSGRQFSNSRSEMNVSTLELGDSALYLCASSTSADYEQYFGPGTRLTVT.

The chain joins TRBV5-4 to TRBJ1-3; maybe TRBD1 (6 bases). Trimming took 0 bases from V and 3 from J, leaving 19 bases between them. The CDR3 is 18 amino acids. Per germline, CDR1 SGHNT and CDR2 YYREEE (reference sequence). CDR3 in amino acids: CASSLAGRGQTLGNTIYF. In nucleotides, the CDR3 is TGTGCCAGCAGCTTGGCGGGGCGAGGACAGACGCTTGGAAACACCATATATTTT.

The genes are TRBV7-9 and TRBJ2-2, with 7 bases fitting TRBD1. CDR3 length: 16 residues. The trim removed 4 bases at V and 2 bases at J, leaving 7 bases unmatched. Germline V gene lookup returns CDR1 SEHNR and CDR2 FQNEAQ (reference sequence). The CDR3 loop is CASSSTGTANTGELFF. CDR3 sequence (DNA): TGTGCCAGCAGCTCAACCGGGACAGCAAACACCGGGGAGCTGTTTTTT.

By sample share, this clone is medium-sized. The V gene is TRBV28, the J gene TRBJ2-7, with 10 bases that match TRBD1. The CDR3 has 13 residues. The germline V gene has CDR1 MDHEN and CDR2 SYDVKM. The J segment lost 2 bases and the V segment lost 6 bases, leaving 1 base of the junction unmatched. The CDR3 DNA reads as TGTGCCAGCAGGGGGACAGGGGCCTACGAGCAGTACTTC. It codes for CASRGTGAYEQYF.